The clone carrying this T cell receptor beta chain was counted at least ten times. The antigen remains undetermined. CDR3-region Arm-PCR and iRepertoire HTBI primers produced the TCR beta libraries. Each CDR3 protein is one row after TCRdb ran MiXCR on the multiplex PCR reads. Among around 480,000 distinct CDR3 sequences listed, around 15% were seen once. Sample time point: newly diagnosed GD, antithyroid drugs for less than 3 months. PBMC RNA served as the TCR library source. The CDR3 runs to 14 residues. Germline V lookup: CDR1 LNHNV, CDR2 YYDKDF (reference sequence). J lost 3 bases, V lost 3 bases, and 4 bases had no gene match. The data stem from a study of regulatory T cells in long-lasting Graves disease. Study-wide results and caveats: Blood alone, not thyroid tissue, was studied. Graves' patients with persistent disease showed TCR diversity lower than patients newly diagnosed.

The same sample was also studied in work on T cells in Graves' hyperthyroidism and ophthalmopathy. Per that study: Patients were excluded because of uncontrolled infection, other autoimmune disease, pregnancy or lactation.

The chain uses TRBV15 and TRBJ2-7, with 8 nucleotides matching TRBD1. The material sequenced was peripheral blood mononuclear cells (PBMCs), taken at new diagnosis, from a patient treated with antithyroid drugs. The TCR sequence derives from a man in his forties or fifties with Graves disease. In DNA, the CDR3 is TGTGCCACCAGCAGTGACAGGGGCGGCTACGAGCAGTACTTC. Protein product: CATSSDRGGYEQYF. The full variable domain, completed using reference TRBV15 and TRBJ2-7, is DAMVIQNPRYQVTQFGKPVTLSCSQTLNHNVMYWYQQKSSQAPKLLFHYYDKDFNNEADTPDNFQSRRPNTSFCFLDIRSPGLGDTAMYLCATSSDRGGYEQYFGPGTRLTVT.